This T cell receptor (beta chain) derives from a study of T cell repertoires in cytomegalovirus infection. TCRdb re-called the reads with MiXCR, one entry per CDR3 protein. The table includes approximately 750,000 distinct CDR3 sequences, 35% detected once. There are 15 residues in the CDR3. Per germline, CDR1 SNHLY and CDR2 FYNNEI. After removal of 1 base from V and 6 bases from J, the junction contained 3 bases not matched to a gene. Sequenced input: PBMCs. This sequence joins TRBV2 and TRBJ1-6; TRBD1 agrees at 7 bases. The clonotype comes from a human donor in good health (CMV status not recorded). Some clones in this sample may be carry-over from other donors' samples. The CDR3 protein is CASSEGRGSNSPLHF. CDR3 sequence (DNA): TGTGCCAGCAGTGAAGGCAGGGGGAGTAATTCACCCCTCCACTTT.